The clone carrying this T cell receptor beta chain was observed a few times. V shed 0 bases, J shed 6 bases, and the junction held 6 bases outside the gene matches. Germline CDR1 reads SGDLS; CDR2 reads YYNGEE. CDR3 length: 15 residues. The entry originates in a study of T-cell reconstitution after alpha-beta-depleted transplantation in children. A library of TCRbeta sequences, prepared with unique molecular identifiers, was generated. TCRdb re-called the PCR reads with MiXCR, one entry per CDR3 protein. The data show 200,000 to 250,000 distinct CDR3 sequences, under 8.5% seen once. The source is a boy aged 2 to 9 with acute lymphoblastic leukemia, due to receive a stem cell transplant. The sequencing used PBMCs, collected before TCRalphabeta/CD19-depleted stem cell transplant. The chain recombines TRBV9 with TRBJ2-7, with TRBD1 matching 10 bases. The CDR3 reads CASSVEVTGGGEQYF. The CDR3 region has the DNA TGTGCCAGCAGCGTAGAGGTGACAGGGGGCGGCGAGCAGTACTTC.